This T cell receptor (beta chain) was captured in a study of T cells in Graves' hyperthyroidism and ophthalmopathy (dated by TCRdb to between 2017 and 2020). The study in broad terms: Peripheral blood was sampled at the time of initial diagnosis, prior to any treatment. The 75 to 100 discovery patients were randomly divided into training and test sets at a 7:3 ratio. A discovery cohort of about 100 patients, 43 with Graves' ophthalmopathy and 55 to 65 with stable Graves' hyperthyroidism, was used to find distinguishing TCR V-J signatures. In addition, the study compared T-cell repertoires in thyroid tissue and in blood from six Graves' hyperthyroidism patients. The paper reports TCR Vbeta CDR3 sequencing of some 140 peripheral blood samples: under 45 ophthalmopathy, around 80 hyperthyroidism and approximately 17 progressor patients. After sampling, hyperthyroidism patients received methimazole starting at 30 mg daily, and ophthalmopathy patients received high-dose intravenous methylprednisolone. An independent validation cohort of about 19 hyperthyroidism patients and roughly 16 patients who later progressed to ophthalmopathy tested prospective prediction of ophthalmopathy.

Comments on this clonotype: Its recognized antigen is unknown. No qualities accompany the bases; no much larger clone lies one base away.

Stable Graves' hyperthyroidism was defined as the absence of progression to ophthalmopathy over 18 months of follow-up. Hyperthyroidism patients were newly diagnosed, with disease duration under 2 months, and aged 18 to 65 years. Exclusion was applied to patients with uncontrolled infections, other autoimmune diseases, pregnancy or lactation. Clinical symptoms, serum thyroxine and TRAb, thyroid ultrasound, and orbital computed tomography formed the basis for the diagnoses. Ficoll-Paque density gradient centrifugation was used to isolate PBMCs from 9.5 to 10 ml of fresh peripheral blood. Trizol reagent was used to extract total RNA, and RNA quality was then checked on an Agilent 2100 Bioanalyzer. Overall results and qualifications from the work: No statistical method was used to set the sample size in advance, and investigators knew the group allocation. Most expanded thyroid clonotypes (frequency above 0.001) were also detected in blood, a finding suggesting that blood repertoires may reflect thyroid immune responses. A 13 V-J signature model separated ophthalmopathy from stable hyperthyroidism, with approximately 86% sensitivity and 81% to 83% specificity in cross-validation and 80%/75% in testing. In validation, the model predicted progression to ophthalmopathy a median of roughly six months before onset, with over 60% sensitivity and more than 72% specificity.

Amplification of TCR beta CDR3 regions was carried out from RNA transcripts. A first-round RT-PCR of the TCR CDR3 used the HTBI primer set with the Qiagen OneStep RT-PCR kit. The libraries were constructed in a second round of multiplex PCR and then size-selected and purified. Sequencing of the libraries was done on an Illumina HiSeq2000 using paired-end 100 bp reads. As for how the authors treated the data: SOAPnuke was used to process the raw data, removing reads that contained adapters or uncalled bases, had a mean Phred below 15, or lacked an exact match to the constant primer or identifier. COPE v1.2.5 was used to merge the high-quality paired reads, and each unique nucleotide sequence was defined as a clonotype. Clonotypes were aligned to IMGT TRBV, TRBD and TRBJ reference segments using MiTCR v1.1. Only V-J combinations with frequency above 0.0001, covering about 99% of repertoires, were analysed. The TCS score was defined as F50 (clonal expansion) divided by E x V (chaos), with BLOSUM62-based TCRdist calculated between CDR3 peptides within each V-J. Welch's t-statistics and random forest reduced roughly 540 V-J features to some 14, which were used in a naive Bayes classifier (R e1071). Thyroid-blood repertoire similarity was quantified with the Morisita-Horn index. Starting from the raw public reads, TCRdb applied fastp trimming at Q25, assembled clones with MiXCR and retained in-frame beta chains. Entries that share a CDR3 protein sequence are merged under the most common genes and DNA. TCRdb assigned the V and J calls; the authors' analysis was not used. The sample records just under 750,000 distinct CDR3 sequences, roughly a third of which are singletons. Of the sample, around 30% falls within the top ten clones.

V lost 4 bases and J lost 2 bases; the stretch between them is 13 bases long. The CDR3 runs 14 residues from the cysteine to the phenylalanine. CDR3 DNA is the only sequence kept; it has 42 bases, read in frame from the first base. CDR1 and CDR2 are read off the germline V gene (reference sequence) as SGHKS and YYEKEE. The TCR sequence derives from a woman aged 40 to 49 with Graves' hyperthyroidism. The chain is encoded by TRBV5-5 joined to TRBJ2-7; the best D guess is TRBD1, with 5 bases matching. The sequenced material came from blood. The CDR3 region: CASSPVGPPYEQYF. The sequenced DNA is TGTGCCAGCAGCCCCGTGGGGCCCCCCTACGAGCAGTACTTC.